Included here is one T cell receptor (beta chain) sequence, with context. The data derive from a study of blood T cell repertoires in COVID-19. Overall study: Samples representing acute and convalescent COVID-19 were sourced from the United States, Italy and Spain.

Deletions cut 7 bases from V and 5 bases from J, with 10 bases between. CDR3 length: 12 amino acids. The repertoire was sequenced with immunoSEQ multiplex PCR; TCRdb's copy has only in-frame clones and lacks some. There are around 250,000 clones in the sample; approximately 84% occur only once, and around 7.8% lies in the top ten. The sample consisted of peripheral blood. The chain carries TRBV5-3 and TRBJ2-1; TRBD2 might be the D (6 bases). TRBV5-3 is an open reading frame, and its role is uncertain. The clonotype was recovered from a human donor in a cohort sampled during active COVID-19. The CDR3 is CARLAFNNEQFF. CDR3 DNA sequence: TGTGCCAGACTAGCGTTTAACAATGAGCAGTTCTTC.